This TCR beta chain derives from a study of shared clonotypes between healthy human individuals. The table came from immunoSEQ multiplex PCR; TCRdb's copy has only in-frame clones and leaves some out. This sample yields some 2,500,000 clones, of which approximately 90% are seen a single time; 0.37% belongs to the top ten. Looked up from germline, CDR1 is WNHNN and CDR2 is SYGVQD (reference sequence). The CDR3 has 15 residues. V shed 4 bases and J 7 bases; nucleotides not matched to a gene: 8. A CD45RA-negative memory subset and a CD45RA+ naive subset were separated from the CD4+ cells. The specimen was naive CD4+ T cells from PBMCs. Subset here: CD45RA+ positively selected. The sequence was collected from a man aged 18 to 30 in good health. Some clones in this sample may be carry-over from other donors' samples. This chain connects TRBV10-1 to TRBJ2-2, with 8 bases identical to TRBD1. In DNA, the CDR3 is TGCGCCAGCAGTGGGGACAGGCCTCCCCTCGGGGAGCTGTTTTTT. Translating it yields CASSGDRPPLGELFF.